This T cell receptor beta chain was sequenced during a study of CD8 T cells in Susac syndrome. Trimming removed 4 bases at V and 3 bases at J, with 3 bases between. The germline CDR1 and CDR2 sequences are SNHLY and FYNNEI. CDR3 size: 11 residues. Treatment-naive patients with stable or active relapsing-remitting disease were the multiple sclerosis controls. TEMRA cells underwent FACS enrichment and CD8+ and CD4+ T cells underwent negative isolation. This clonotype was recorded only once. RNA was extracted with the RNeasy kit, and a quantity of 0.5 to 1 ug was reverse transcribed using random hexamers. TCRdb re-called the immunoSEQ multiplex PCR reads with MiXCR, one entry per CDR3 protein. The profile shows about 130,000 distinct CDR3 sequences, approximately 94% of them singletons.

This chain connects TRBV2 to TRBJ2-5; D is unresolved. The sequencing sample was made of CD4+ T cells from PBMCs. This clonotype was sampled from a human donor with multiple sclerosis. CDR3 in DNA: TGTGCCAGCAGTGGGGAAGAGACCCAGTACTTC. Translation gives CASSGEETQYF.